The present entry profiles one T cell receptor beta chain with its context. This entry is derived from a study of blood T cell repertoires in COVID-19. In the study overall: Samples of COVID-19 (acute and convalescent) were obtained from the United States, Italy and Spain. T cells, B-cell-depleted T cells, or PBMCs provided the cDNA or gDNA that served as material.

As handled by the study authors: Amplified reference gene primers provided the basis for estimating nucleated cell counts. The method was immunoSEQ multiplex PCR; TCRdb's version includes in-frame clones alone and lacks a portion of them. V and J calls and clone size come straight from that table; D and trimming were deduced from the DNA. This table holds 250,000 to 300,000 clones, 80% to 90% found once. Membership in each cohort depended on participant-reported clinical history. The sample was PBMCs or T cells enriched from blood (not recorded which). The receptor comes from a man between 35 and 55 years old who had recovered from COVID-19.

The CDR3 bases are TGTGCCAGCAGCTCACTTCTTGCGGGCGGGTACAATGAGCAGTTCTTC. It encodes CASSSLLAGGYNEQFF. This rearrangement joins TRBV7-3 to TRBJ2-1; possibly TRBD2 for D (5 bases). This CDR3 region has 16 residues. V shed 4 bases and J shed 4 bases, with 17 bases lying between them. Germline CDR1 is SGHTA and CDR2 is FQGTGA.